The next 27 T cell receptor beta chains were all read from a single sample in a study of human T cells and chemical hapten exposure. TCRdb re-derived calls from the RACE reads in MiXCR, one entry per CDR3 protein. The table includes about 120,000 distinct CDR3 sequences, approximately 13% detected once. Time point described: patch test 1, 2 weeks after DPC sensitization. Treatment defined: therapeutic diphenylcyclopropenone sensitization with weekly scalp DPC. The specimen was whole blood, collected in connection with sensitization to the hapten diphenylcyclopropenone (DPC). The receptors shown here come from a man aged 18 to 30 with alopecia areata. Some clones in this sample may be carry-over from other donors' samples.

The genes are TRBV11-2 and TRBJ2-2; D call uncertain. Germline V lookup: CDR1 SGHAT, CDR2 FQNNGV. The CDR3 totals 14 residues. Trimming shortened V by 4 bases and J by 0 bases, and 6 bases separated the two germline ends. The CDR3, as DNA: TGTGCCAGCAGCTCCGACGCGAACACCGGGGAGCTGTTTTTT. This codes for CASSSDANTGELFF. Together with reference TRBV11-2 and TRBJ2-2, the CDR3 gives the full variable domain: EAGVAQSPRYKIIEKRQSVAFWCNPISGHATLYWYQQILGQGPKLLIQFQNNGVVDDSQLPKDRFSAERLKGVDSTLKIQPAKLEDSAVYLCASSSDANTGELFFGEGSRLTVL.

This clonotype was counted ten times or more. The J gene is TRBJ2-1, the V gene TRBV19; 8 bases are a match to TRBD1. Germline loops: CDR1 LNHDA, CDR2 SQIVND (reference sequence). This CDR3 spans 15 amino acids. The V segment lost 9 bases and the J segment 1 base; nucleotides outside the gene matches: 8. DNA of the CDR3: TGTGCCAGCCGAGACAGGGGCAATTCCTACAATGAGCAGTTCTTC. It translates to CASRDRGNSYNEQFF.

CDR3 sequence: CASSRVSVADYTDTQYF. In DNA, the CDR3 is TGCGCCAGCAGCCGCGTGTCGGTAGCGGACTACACAGATACGCAGTATTTT. The chain is built from TRBV4-1 and TRBJ2-3; D may be TRBD2 (6 bases). The CDR3 has 17 residues. CDR1 and CDR2 (germline): MGHRA, YSYEKL. V dropped 4 bases and J dropped 2 bases, with 19 bases sitting between them.

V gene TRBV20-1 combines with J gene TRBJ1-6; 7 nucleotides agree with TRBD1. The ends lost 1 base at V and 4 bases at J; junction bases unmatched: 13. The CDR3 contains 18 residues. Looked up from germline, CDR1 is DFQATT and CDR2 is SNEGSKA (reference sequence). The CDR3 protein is CSARGRVSGGFYNSPLHF. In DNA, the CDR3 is TGCAGTGCTAGAGGGAGGGTTTCAGGGGGTTTTTATAATTCACCCCTCCACTTT.

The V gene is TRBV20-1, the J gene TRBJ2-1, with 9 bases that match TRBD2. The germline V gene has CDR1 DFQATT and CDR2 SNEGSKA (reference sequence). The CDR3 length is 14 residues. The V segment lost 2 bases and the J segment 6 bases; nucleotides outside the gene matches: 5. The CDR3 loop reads CSARLAGIANEQFF. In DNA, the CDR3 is TGCAGTGCTAGACTAGCGGGGATCGCCAATGAGCAGTTCTTC.

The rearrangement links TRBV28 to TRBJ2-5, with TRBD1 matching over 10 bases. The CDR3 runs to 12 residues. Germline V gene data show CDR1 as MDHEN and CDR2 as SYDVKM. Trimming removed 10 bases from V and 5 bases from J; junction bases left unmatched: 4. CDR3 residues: CATEGQGETQYF. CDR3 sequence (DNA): TGTGCCACAGAGGGACAGGGGGAGACCCAGTACTTC.

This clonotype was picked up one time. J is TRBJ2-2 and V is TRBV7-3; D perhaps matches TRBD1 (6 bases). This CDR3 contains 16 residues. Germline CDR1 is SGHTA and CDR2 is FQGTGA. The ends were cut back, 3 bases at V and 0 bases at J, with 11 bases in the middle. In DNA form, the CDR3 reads TGTGCCAGCAGCTTGACCGGGACAACGAACACCGGGGAGCTGTTTTTT. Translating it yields CASSLTGTTNTGELFF.

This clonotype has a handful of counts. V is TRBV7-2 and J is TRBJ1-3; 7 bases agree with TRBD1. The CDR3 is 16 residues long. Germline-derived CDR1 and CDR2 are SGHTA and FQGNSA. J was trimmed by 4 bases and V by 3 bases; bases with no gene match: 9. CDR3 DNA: TGTGCCAGCAGCTTCGGACAGGAGTTCCTCGGAAACACCATATATTTT. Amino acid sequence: CASSFGQEFLGNTIYF.

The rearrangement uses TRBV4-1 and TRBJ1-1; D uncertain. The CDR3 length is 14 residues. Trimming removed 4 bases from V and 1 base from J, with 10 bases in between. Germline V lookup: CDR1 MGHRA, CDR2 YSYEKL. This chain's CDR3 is CASSPRGGNTEAFF. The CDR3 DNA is TGCGCCAGCAGCCCGCGAGGAGGGAACACTGAAGCTTTCTTT.

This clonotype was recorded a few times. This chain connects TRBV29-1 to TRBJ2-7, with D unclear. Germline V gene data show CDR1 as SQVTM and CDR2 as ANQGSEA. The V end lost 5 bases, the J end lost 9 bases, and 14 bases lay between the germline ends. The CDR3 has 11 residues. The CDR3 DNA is TGCAGCGTTTCCGGGCCAAAGGGGCAGTACGTC. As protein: CSVSGPKGQYV.

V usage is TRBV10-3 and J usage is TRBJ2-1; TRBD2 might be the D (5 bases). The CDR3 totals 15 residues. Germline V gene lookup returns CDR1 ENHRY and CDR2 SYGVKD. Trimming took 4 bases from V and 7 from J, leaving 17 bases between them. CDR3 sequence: CAISALNSRENEQFF. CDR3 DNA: TGTGCCATCAGTGCTCTGAACTCGAGGGAAAATGAGCAGTTCTTC.

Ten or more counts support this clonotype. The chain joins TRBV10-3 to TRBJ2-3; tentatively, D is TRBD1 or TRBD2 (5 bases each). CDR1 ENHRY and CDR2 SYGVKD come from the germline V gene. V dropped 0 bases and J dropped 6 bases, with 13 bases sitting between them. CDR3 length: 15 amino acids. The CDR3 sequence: CAISESGGSSDTQYF. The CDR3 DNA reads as TGTGCCATCAGTGAGTCTGGGGGATCCTCTGATACGCAGTATTTT.

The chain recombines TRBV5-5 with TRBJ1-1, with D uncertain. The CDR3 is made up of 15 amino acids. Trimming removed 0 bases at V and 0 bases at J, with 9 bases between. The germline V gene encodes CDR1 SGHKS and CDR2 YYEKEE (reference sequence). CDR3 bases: TGTGCCAGCAGCTTGGCGTGGCACATGAACACTGAAGCTTTCTTT. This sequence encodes CASSLAWHMNTEAFF.

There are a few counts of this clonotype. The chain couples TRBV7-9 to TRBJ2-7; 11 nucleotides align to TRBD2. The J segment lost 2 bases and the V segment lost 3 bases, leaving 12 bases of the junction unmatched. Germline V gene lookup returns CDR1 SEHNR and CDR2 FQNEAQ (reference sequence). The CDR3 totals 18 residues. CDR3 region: CASSFPGTSGQLTYEQYF. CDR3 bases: TGTGCCAGCAGCTTCCCGGGGACTAGCGGCCAACTTACCTACGAGCAGTACTTC. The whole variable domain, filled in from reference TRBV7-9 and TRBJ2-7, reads DTGVSQNPRHKITKRGQNVTFRCDPISEHNRLYWYRQTLGQGPEFLTYFQNEAQLEKSRLLSDRFSAERPKGSFSTLEIQRTEQGDSAMYLCASSFPGTSGQLTYEQYFGPGTRLTVT.

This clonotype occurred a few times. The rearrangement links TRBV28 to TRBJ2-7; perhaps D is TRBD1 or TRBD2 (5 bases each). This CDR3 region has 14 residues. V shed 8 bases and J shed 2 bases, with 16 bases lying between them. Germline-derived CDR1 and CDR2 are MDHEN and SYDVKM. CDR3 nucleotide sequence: TGTGCCAGCCGGAGGACATATGGCACCTACGAGCAGTACTTC. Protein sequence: CASRRTYGTYEQYF.

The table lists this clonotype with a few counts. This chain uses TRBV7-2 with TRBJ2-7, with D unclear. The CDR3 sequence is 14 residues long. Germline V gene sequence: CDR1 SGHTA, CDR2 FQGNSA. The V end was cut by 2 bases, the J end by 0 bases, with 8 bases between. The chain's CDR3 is CASSLLSYSYEQYF. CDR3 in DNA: TGTGCCAGCAGCTTACTTAGTTACTCCTACGAGCAGTACTTC. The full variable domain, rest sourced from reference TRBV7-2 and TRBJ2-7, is GAGVSQSPSNKVTEKGKDVELRCDPISGHTALYWYRQSLGQGLEFLIYFQGNSAPDKSGLPSDRFSAERTGGSVSTLTIQRTQQEDSAVYLCASSLLSYSYEQYFGPGTRLTVT.

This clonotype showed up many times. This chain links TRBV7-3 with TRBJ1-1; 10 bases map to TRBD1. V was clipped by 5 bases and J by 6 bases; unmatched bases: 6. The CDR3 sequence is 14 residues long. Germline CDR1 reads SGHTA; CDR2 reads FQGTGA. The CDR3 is CASSKGQGGAEAFF. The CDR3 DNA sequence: TGTGCCAGCAGCAAAGGACAGGGGGGAGCTGAAGCTTTCTTT.

The CDR3 coding sequence is TGTGCCAGCAGCGTATCAAGCGTCTCCTACAATGAGCAGTTCTTC. Amino acid sequence: CASSVSSVSYNEQFF. The chain couples TRBV9 to TRBJ2-1; D call uncertain. The CDR3 is 15 amino acids. Per germline, CDR1 SGDLS and CDR2 YYNGEE. The ends were cut back, 1 base at V and 0 bases at J, with 8 bases in the middle.

The CDR3 loop reads CSVGTRPALNTEAFF. DNA of the CDR3: TGCAGCGTAGGGACCAGGCCGGCGCTAAACACTGAAGCTTTCTTT. The chain is built from TRBV29-1 and TRBJ1-1; D possibly corresponds to TRBD1 (5 bases). Trimming left V 6 bases short and J 2 bases short, with 19 bases between. Germline lookup yields CDR1 SQVTM and CDR2 ANQGSEA. The CDR3 is 15 amino acids. Supplemented by reference TRBV29-1 and TRBJ1-1, the full variable domain reads SAVISQKPSRDICQRGTSLTIQCQVDSQVTMMFWYRQQPGQSLTLIATANQGSEATYESGFVIDKFPISRPNLTFSTLTVSNMSPEDSSIYLCSVGTRPALNTEAFFGQGTRLTVV.

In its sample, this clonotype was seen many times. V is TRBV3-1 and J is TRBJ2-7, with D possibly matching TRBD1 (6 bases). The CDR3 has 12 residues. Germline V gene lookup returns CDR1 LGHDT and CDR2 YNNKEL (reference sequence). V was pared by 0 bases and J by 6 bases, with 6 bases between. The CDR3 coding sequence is TGTGCCAGCAGCCAAGAAGGGGGCGAGCAGTACTTC. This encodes CASSQEGGEQYF.

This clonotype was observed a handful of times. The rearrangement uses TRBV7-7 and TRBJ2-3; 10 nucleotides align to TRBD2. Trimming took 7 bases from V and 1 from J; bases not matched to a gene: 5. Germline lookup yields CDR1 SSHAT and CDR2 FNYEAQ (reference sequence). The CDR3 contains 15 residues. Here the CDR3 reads CASTRTSGCTDTQYF. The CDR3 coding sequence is TGTGCCAGCACCCGGACTAGCGGCTGCACAGATACGCAGTATTTT.

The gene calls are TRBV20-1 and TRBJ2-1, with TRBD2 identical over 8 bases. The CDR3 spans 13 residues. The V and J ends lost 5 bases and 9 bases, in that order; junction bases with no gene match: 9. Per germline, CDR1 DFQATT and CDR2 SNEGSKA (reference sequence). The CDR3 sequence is CSALPGLAGEQFF. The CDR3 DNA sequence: TGCAGTGCTCTCCCAGGACTAGCTGGTGAGCAGTTCTTC.

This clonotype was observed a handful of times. CDR3 region: CASSKGQPGQGYEQYF. CDR3 sequence (DNA): TGCGCCAGCAGCAAAGGCCAACCGGGACAGGGGTACGAGCAGTACTTC. V is TRBV5-1 and J is TRBJ2-7; TRBD1 matches 10 bases. J was trimmed by 4 bases and V by 4 bases; bases with no gene match: 11. The CDR3 totals 16 residues. From germline, CDR1 is SGHRS and CDR2 YFSETQ.

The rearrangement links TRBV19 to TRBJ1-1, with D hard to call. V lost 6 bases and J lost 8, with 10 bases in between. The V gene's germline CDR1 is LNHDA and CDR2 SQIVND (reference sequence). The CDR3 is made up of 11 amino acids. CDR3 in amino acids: CASSHEGEAFF. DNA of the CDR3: TGTGCCAGTAGCCATGAGGGAGAAGCTTTCTTT.

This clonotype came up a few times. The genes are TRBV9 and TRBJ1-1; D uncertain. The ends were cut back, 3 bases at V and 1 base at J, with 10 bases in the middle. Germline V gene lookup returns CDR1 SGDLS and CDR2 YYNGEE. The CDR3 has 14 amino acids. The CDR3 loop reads CASSAGSANTEAFF. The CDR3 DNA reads TGTGCCAGCAGCGCCGGCTCAGCGAACACTGAAGCTTTCTTT.

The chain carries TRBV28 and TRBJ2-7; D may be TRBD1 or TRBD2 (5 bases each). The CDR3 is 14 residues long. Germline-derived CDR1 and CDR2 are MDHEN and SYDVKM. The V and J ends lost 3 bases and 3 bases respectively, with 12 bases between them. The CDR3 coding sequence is TGTGCCAGCAGTTTCCGGGACCCAATCTACGAGCAGTACTTC. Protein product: CASSFRDPIYEQYF.

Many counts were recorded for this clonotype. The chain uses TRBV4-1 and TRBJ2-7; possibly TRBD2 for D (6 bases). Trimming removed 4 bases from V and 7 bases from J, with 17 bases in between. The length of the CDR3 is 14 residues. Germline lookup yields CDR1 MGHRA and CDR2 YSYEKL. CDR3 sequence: CASSPRGDFREQYF. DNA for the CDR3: TGCGCCAGCAGCCCCCGAGGGGACTTCAGGGAGCAGTACTTC.